The rows below give T cell receptor beta chains drawn from one sample of a study of T cells after yellow fever vaccination. TCRdb processed the 5' RACE reads anew with MiXCR; each CDR3 protein has one entry. The repertoire holds under 150,000 distinct CDR3 sequences, around 7.7% seen once, with about 0.73% in the top ten. This material consisted of CD4+ T cells sorted from PBMCs, taken 5 days after the yellow fever booster vaccination. Receptors originate from a man under 40 who received the YFV17D yellow fever vaccine. CDR3s include the opening cysteine and the closing phenylalanine or tryptophan. The D gene is left open where the match is weak. Clone size is given for some rows only: seen once, a few or many times, or a class if the clone is expanded.

d_call: .; j_call: TRBJ2-7; clone_size: many; v_call: TRBV7-6; cdr3_nt: TGTGCCAGCAGCCGCCTACAGGACGAGCAGTACTTC; cdr3_aa: CASSRLQDEQYF
d_call: .; j_call: TRBJ2-7; clone_size: many; v_call: TRBV5-1; cdr3_nt: TGCGCCAGCAGCTTGGATAGATACGAGCAGTACTTC; cdr3_aa: CASSLDRYEQYF
d_call: .; j_call: TRBJ2-5; clone_size: many; v_call: TRBV4-2; cdr3_nt: TGTGCCAGCAGCCAACGAGACGAGACCCAGTACTTC; cdr3_aa: CASSQRDETQYF
d_call: TRBD2; j_call: TRBJ2-1; clone_size: few; v_call: TRBV19; cdr3_nt: TGTGCCAGTAGTAGGGAAGCGGGAGGCGGTTCCTACAATGAGCAGTTCTTC; cdr3_aa: CASSREAGGGSYNEQFF
d_call: .; j_call: TRBJ2-1; clone_size: many; v_call: TRBV12-3/TRBV12-4; cdr3_nt: TGTGCCAGCAGTTTCCAGCGGGACAATGAGCAGTTCTTC; cdr3_aa: CASSFQRDNEQFF
d_call: .; j_call: TRBJ2-1; clone_size: many; v_call: TRBV12-5; cdr3_nt: TGTGCTAGTGGTTGGGCTGAAGGGGGCAATGAGCAGTTCTTC; cdr3_aa: CASGWAEGGNEQFF
d_call: TRBD2; j_call: TRBJ2-1; clone_size: many; v_call: TRBV20-1; cdr3_nt: TGCAGTGCTACCGGACTAGCGGGTATAATTAATGAGCAGTTCTTC; cdr3_aa: CSATGLAGIINEQFF
d_call: TRBD2; j_call: TRBJ2-7; clone_size: many; v_call: TRBV10-2; cdr3_nt: TGCGCCAGCCGGGACTACCGCTTTGGGGAGCAGTACTTC; cdr3_aa: CASRDYRFGEQYF
d_call: TRBD2; j_call: TRBJ2-3; clone_size: many; v_call: TRBV20-1; cdr3_nt: TGCAGTGCCCGCACTAGCGGATACACAGATACGCAGTATTTT; cdr3_aa: CSARTSGYTDTQYF
d_call: .; j_call: TRBJ2-5; clone_size: many; v_call: TRBV7-9; cdr3_nt: TGTGCCAGCAGCTTCGGGACAAAAGAGACCCAGTACTTC; cdr3_aa: CASSFGTKETQYF
d_call: .; j_call: TRBJ2-5; clone_size: many; v_call: TRBV21-1; cdr3_nt: TGTGCCAGCAGCAAAGGAGGACATCACCAAGAGACCCAGTACTTC; cdr3_aa: CASSKGGHHQETQYF
d_call: TRBD2; j_call: TRBJ2-7; clone_size: many; v_call: TRBV5-1; cdr3_nt: TGCGCCAGCTCCCCGGAGTGGGGGGGCTACGAGCAGTACTTC; cdr3_aa: CASSPEWGGYEQYF
d_call: TRBD1; j_call: TRBJ2-4; clone_size: many; v_call: TRBV20-1; cdr3_nt: TGCAGTGCTCTGAAAGGGGGCCAAGTCAAAAACATTCAGTACTTC; cdr3_aa: CSALKGGQVKNIQYF
d_call: TRBD1; j_call: TRBJ1-2; clone_size: many; v_call: TRBV12-3/TRBV12-4; cdr3_nt: TGTGCCAGCAGCCCAGGCAAGGGGGCCTATGGCTACACCTTC; cdr3_aa: CASSPGKGAYGYTF
d_call: .; j_call: TRBJ1-1; clone_size: many; v_call: TRBV15; cdr3_nt: TGTGCCACCAGCAGAGCCAGCCGGTTATACACTGAAGCTTTCTTT; cdr3_aa: CATSRASRLYTEAFF
d_call: .; j_call: TRBJ2-5; clone_size: many; v_call: TRBV5-1; cdr3_nt: TGCGCCAGCAGCTTGGGGGGCGGGGAGACCCAGTACTTC; cdr3_aa: CASSLGGGETQYF
d_call: .; j_call: TRBJ1-2; clone_size: few; v_call: TRBV18; cdr3_nt: TGTGCCAGCTCACCAAGCCCCGGCATCTATGGCTACACCTTC; cdr3_aa: CASSPSPGIYGYTF
d_call: .; j_call: TRBJ2-1; clone_size: many; v_call: TRBV12-3/TRBV12-4; cdr3_nt: TGTGCCAGCAGTTTGATGGACTACAATGAGCAGTTCTTC; cdr3_aa: CASSLMDYNEQFF
d_call: .; j_call: TRBJ2-1; clone_size: many; v_call: TRBV7-9; cdr3_nt: TGTGCCAGCAGCTCCTCCGGGACGCTGCGCAATGAGCAGTTCTTC; cdr3_aa: CASSSSGTLRNEQFF
d_call: .; j_call: TRBJ2-6; clone_size: few; v_call: TRBV7-2; cdr3_nt: TGTGCCAGCAGCCGGGGCTCTGGGGCCAACGTCCTGACTTTC; cdr3_aa: CASSRGSGANVLTF
d_call: .; j_call: TRBJ2-5; clone_size: many; v_call: TRBV28; cdr3_nt: TGTGCCAGCAGTGGATCCTTAAGTCTAGAAGCCCAGTACTTC; cdr3_aa: CASSGSLSLEAQYF
d_call: .; j_call: TRBJ2-5; clone_size: many; v_call: TRBV24-1; cdr3_nt: TGTGCCACCAGTGACACCGGGGGTTTGAGGAAGACCCAGTACTTC; cdr3_aa: CATSDTGGLRKTQYF
d_call: TRBD2; j_call: TRBJ2-1; clone_size: many; v_call: TRBV20-1; cdr3_nt: TGCAGTGCTAGAGTTCTCGCGGGAGGCTCCTACAATGAGCAGTTCTTC; cdr3_aa: CSARVLAGGSYNEQFF
d_call: .; j_call: TRBJ2-7; clone_size: many; v_call: TRBV18; cdr3_nt: TGTGCCAGCTCACTAAGCGGACCATACGAGCAGTACTTC; cdr3_aa: CASSLSGPYEQYF
d_call: TRBD2; j_call: TRBJ2-7; clone_size: few; v_call: TRBV20-1; cdr3_nt: TGCTGTGTTACGAAGCGTATCGGGGGGTTCAGATACGAGCAGTACTTC; cdr3_aa: CCVTKRIGGFRYEQYF
d_call: .; j_call: TRBJ2-1; clone_size: many; v_call: TRBV6-2/TRBV6-3; cdr3_nt: TGTGCCAGCAGTCGCGCGGGACGGTCAGGCTACAATGAGCAGTTCTTC; cdr3_aa: CASSRAGRSGYNEQFF
d_call: TRBD1; j_call: TRBJ1-1; clone_size: few; v_call: TRBV23-1; cdr3_nt: TGCGCCACTTACTCAGGGGGATACATGAACACTGAAGCTTTCTTT; cdr3_aa: CATYSGGYMNTEAFF
d_call: .; j_call: TRBJ2-7; clone_size: few; v_call: TRBV7-2; cdr3_nt: TGTGCCAGCAGCCCAGGGTTCGGCGACGAGCAGTACTTC; cdr3_aa: CASSPGFGDEQYF
d_call: .; j_call: TRBJ1-1; clone_size: many; v_call: TRBV12-3/TRBV12-4; cdr3_nt: TGTGCCAGCACCTTTCCTCTTGGTGAAGCTTTCTTT; cdr3_aa: CASTFPLGEAFF
d_call: .; j_call: TRBJ2-1; clone_size: many; v_call: TRBV25-1; cdr3_nt: TGTGCCAGCAGTGTTCAGGGCTCCTACAATGAGCAGTTCTTC; cdr3_aa: CASSVQGSYNEQFF
d_call: .; j_call: TRBJ1-4; clone_size: many; v_call: TRBV6-1; cdr3_nt: TGTGCCAGCGGGGGACCGACTAATGAAAAACTGTTTTTT; cdr3_aa: CASGGPTNEKLFF
d_call: .; j_call: TRBJ2-1; clone_size: many; v_call: TRBV7-8; cdr3_nt: TGTGCCAGCAGGTCCTTCGGGGTCCCCTACAATGAGCAGTTCTTC; cdr3_aa: CASRSFGVPYNEQFF
d_call: .; j_call: TRBJ1-1; clone_size: many; v_call: TRBV18; cdr3_nt: TGTGCCAGCTCACCAAGTGGGGGCACTGAAGCTTTCTTT; cdr3_aa: CASSPSGGTEAFF
d_call: .; j_call: TRBJ2-1; clone_size: many; v_call: TRBV18; cdr3_nt: TGTGCCAGCTCCCAGGCCGGGAGTCGAAAGTTCTTC; cdr3_aa: CASSQAGSRKFF
d_call: TRBD1; j_call: TRBJ1-2; clone_size: many; v_call: TRBV20-1; cdr3_nt: TGCAGTGCAAGGACAGGTCGGGGTATCTTC; cdr3_aa: CSARTGRGIF
d_call: TRBD2; j_call: TRBJ2-5; clone_size: many; v_call: TRBV5-1; cdr3_nt: TGCGCCAGCAGATTGCGGGAGCAAGAGACCCAGTACTTC; cdr3_aa: CASRLREQETQYF
d_call: .; j_call: TRBJ1-2; clone_size: many; v_call: TRBV3-1; cdr3_nt: TGTGCCAGCAGCCCCAGGGCTCTGAACTATGGCTACACCTTC; cdr3_aa: CASSPRALNYGYTF
d_call: .; j_call: TRBJ2-4; clone_size: many; v_call: TRBV20-1; cdr3_nt: TGCAGTGCCCCAGTCAAAAACATTCAGTACTTC; cdr3_aa: CSAPVKNIQYF
d_call: .; j_call: TRBJ2-1; clone_size: many; v_call: TRBV19; cdr3_nt: TGTGCCAGTACCCCGGCGGCAAACCCCTACAATGAGCAGTTCTTC; cdr3_aa: CASTPAANPYNEQFF
d_call: .; j_call: TRBJ2-2; clone_size: many; v_call: TRBV5-1; cdr3_nt: TGCGCCAGCAGCTTGTCTGCCACCGGGGAGCTGTTTTTT; cdr3_aa: CASSLSATGELFF
d_call: .; j_call: TRBJ1-1; clone_size: many; v_call: TRBV7-2; cdr3_nt: TGTGCCAGCAGCGTCCCCCCGTTTGGGACTGAAGCTTTCTTT; cdr3_aa: CASSVPPFGTEAFF
d_call: .; j_call: TRBJ2-5; clone_size: many; v_call: TRBV27; cdr3_nt: TGTGCCAGCAGTTTAAGGATACGGGGCTCCCAAGAGACCCAGTACTTC; cdr3_aa: CASSLRIRGSQETQYF
d_call: TRBD1; j_call: TRBJ1-5; clone_size: many; v_call: TRBV10-3; cdr3_nt: TGTGCCATCAGTACAGGGGAACAGCCCCAGCATTTT; cdr3_aa: CAISTGEQPQHF
d_call: TRBD1; j_call: TRBJ2-7; clone_size: many; v_call: TRBV6-5; cdr3_nt: TGTGCCAGCAGCCCCCCCAAAACGGGACAGGGTGGGGAGCAGTACTTC; cdr3_aa: CASSPPKTGQGGEQYF
d_call: .; j_call: TRBJ2-3; clone_size: many; v_call: TRBV11-2; cdr3_nt: TGTGCCAGCAGCTTATGGGGGGGCCGCGATACGCAGTATTTT; cdr3_aa: CASSLWGGRDTQYF
d_call: TRBD2; j_call: TRBJ2-1; clone_size: many; v_call: TRBV20-1; cdr3_nt: TGCAGTCTACAGTCTAGCGGGGGCCGGTACAATGAGCAGTTCTTC; cdr3_aa: CSLQSSGGRYNEQFF
d_call: .; j_call: TRBJ2-7; clone_size: many; v_call: TRBV10-2; cdr3_nt: TGCGCCAGCAGTGAGAGGGGGTGGGTTGGCACCCGCTCCTACGAGCAGTACTTC; cdr3_aa: CASSERGWVGTRSYEQYF
d_call: TRBD2; j_call: TRBJ2-7; clone_size: many; v_call: TRBV10-2; cdr3_nt: TGCGCCAGCAGGGAGACTAGCGGGGTTTCCTACGAGCAGTACTTC; cdr3_aa: CASRETSGVSYEQYF
d_call: .; j_call: TRBJ2-5; clone_size: many; v_call: TRBV5-6; cdr3_nt: TGTGCCAGCCCCGGGAGCAGAGAAGAGACCCAGTACTTC; cdr3_aa: CASPGSREETQYF
d_call: .; j_call: TRBJ2-1; clone_size: many; v_call: TRBV5-1; cdr3_nt: TGCGCCAGCAGCTTGGCCCGAGGGAGCTACAATGAGCAGTTCTTC; cdr3_aa: CASSLARGSYNEQFF
d_call: TRBD2; j_call: TRBJ2-7; clone_size: few; v_call: TRBV11-2; cdr3_nt: TGTGCCAGCAGTCCTAATATCCCGCTTAGCGGGAAGGGCTACGAGCAGTACTTC; cdr3_aa: CASSPNIPLSGKGYEQYF
d_call: .; j_call: TRBJ1-2; clone_size: many; v_call: TRBV7-8; cdr3_nt: TGTGCCAGTTCCCCCACGACAGATAACTATGGCTACACCTTC; cdr3_aa: CASSPTTDNYGYTF
d_call: TRBD2; j_call: TRBJ2-1; clone_size: .; v_call: TRBV5-4; cdr3_nt: TGTGCCAGCAGATCCGGGACTAGCCGGAGAAATGAGCAGTTCTTC; cdr3_aa: CASRSGTSRRNEQFF